What follows are 29 T cell receptor beta chains derived from one specimen sequenced in a study of CD8 T cells in ankylosing spondylitis. These receptors have no known antigen. TCRdb redid the calling of the 5' RACE reads with MiXCR, one entry per CDR3 protein. The table includes 300,000 to 400,000 distinct CDR3 sequences, 20% to 25% detected once. The study's findings and limits: A motif of under 10 highly homologous TCR beta variants was seen as apparently characteristic of ankylosing spondylitis blood.

What was sequenced was blood, either unsorted or a sorted T cell fraction (not recorded which). Receptors were obtained from a male donor with ankylosing spondylitis.

The chain joins TRBV27 to TRBJ2-3; tentative D call: TRBD2 (7 bases). V was trimmed by 0 bases and J by 8 bases, leaving 9 bases between them. CDR3 length equals 13 residues. From germline, CDR1 is MNHEY and CDR2 SMNVEV (reference sequence). CDR3 amino acids: CASSLSGGGTQYF. As DNA, the CDR3 is TGTGCCAGCAGTTTATCGGGAGGGGGTACGCAGTATTTT.

This clonotype was seen only a few times. V and J are TRBV20-1 and TRBJ2-6; 7 positions agree with TRBD1. This CDR3 is 16 amino acids long. Germline CDR1 is DFQATT and CDR2 is SNEGSKA (reference sequence). The junction had 8 bases not matched to a gene; V was cut back by 6 bases and J by 0 bases. CDR3 sequence reads: CSARQGVYSGANVLTF. The CDR3 nucleotides read TGCAGTGCCAGACAGGGAGTCTACTCTGGGGCCAACGTCCTGACTTTC.

This clonotype was recorded a few times. The gene calls are TRBV5-1 and TRBJ2-2, with a possible D match to TRBD2 (5 bases). There are 15 residues in the CDR3. Germline-derived CDR1 and CDR2 are SGHRS and YFSETQ. V lost 4 bases and J lost 0, with 10 bases in between. CDR3 region: CASSRAGPNTGELFF. CDR3 nucleotides: TGCGCCAGCAGCCGGGCGGGCCCGAACACCGGGGAGCTGTTTTTT.

The rearrangement uses TRBV7-9 and TRBJ1-4; D gene unclear. V was trimmed by 0 bases and J by 1 base, leaving 9 bases between them. This CDR3 region has 16 residues. CDR1 and CDR2 (germline): SEHNR, FQNEAQ (reference sequence). The CDR3 nucleotides read TGTGCCAGCAGCTTAGCAGGTCGGCTAACTAATGAAAAACTGTTTTTT. This sequence encodes CASSLAGRLTNEKLFF.

This clonotype was recorded a few times. V usage is TRBV5-4 and J usage is TRBJ2-1; perhaps TRBD2 as D (6 bases). The CDR3 is 15 residues long. Trimming stripped 0 bases from V and 8 bases from J, with 15 bases between. Looked up from germline, CDR1 is SGHNT and CDR2 is YYREEE (reference sequence). The CDR3 sequence: CASSLGDFTMDEQFF. The DNA for the CDR3 is TGTGCCAGCAGCTTGGGGGACTTTACTATGGATGAGCAGTTCTTC.

Only one count was recorded for this clonotype. The gene calls are TRBV30 and TRBJ2-2, with D possibly called TRBD1 or TRBD2 (5 bases each). This CDR3 spans 14 amino acids. The V end lost 1 base, the J end lost 0 bases, and 6 bases lay between the germline ends. CDR1 is GTSNPN, CDR2 SVGIG, per germline (reference sequence). Here the CDR3 DNA reads TGTGCCTGGAGTGAGGGACCGAACACCGGGGAGCTGTTTTTT. Its protein product is CAWSEGPNTGELFF.

The chain recombines TRBV5-1 with TRBJ2-1; TRBD1 might be the D (5 bases). Germline CDR1 is SGHRS and CDR2 is YFSETQ. This CDR3 has 19 amino acids. Deletions cut 2 bases from V and 0 bases from J, with 21 bases between. The CDR3 nucleotides read TGCGCCAGCAGCTTTAGGTCTGACGTAAACAGGCACTCCTACAATGAGCAGTTCTTC. Protein product: CASSFRSDVNRHSYNEQFF.

J is TRBJ2-1 and V is TRBV27, with no clear D. V was shortened by 2 bases and J by 6 bases, with 14 bases between the two germline ends. This CDR3 contains 15 residues. The germline V gene has CDR1 MNHEY and CDR2 SMNVEV (reference sequence). CDR3 sequence: CASSLPDRRLNEQFF. CDR3 nucleotides: TGTGCCAGCAGTTTACCGGATAGACGGCTCAATGAGCAGTTCTTC.

The chain couples TRBV5-1 to TRBJ2-7, with D perhaps TRBD1 (7 bases). The CDR3 length is 15 residues. V lost 3 bases and J lost 3, with 16 bases in between. Germline-derived CDR1 and CDR2 are SGHRS and YFSETQ. The CDR3 region has the DNA TGCGCCAGCAGCTGGGGGGACAGCCGAGGCTACGAGCAGTACTTC. The encoded protein is CASSWGDSRGYEQYF.

There are a few counts of this clonotype. V and J are TRBV12-3 or TRBV12-4 and TRBJ2-4; 13 bases are shared with TRBD2. The CDR3 has 16 residues. Losses at the gene ends were 6 bases for V and 1 base for J; bases not matched to a gene: 3. In nucleotides, the CDR3 is TGTGCCAGCAGAACTAGCGGGAGGGTTGCCAAAAACATTCAGTACTTC. As protein: CASRTSGRVAKNIQYF.

This sequence joins TRBV2 and TRBJ2-2, with no clear D. In germline, CDR1 is SNHLY, CDR2 FYNNEI. The ends were cut back, 2 bases at V and 0 bases at J, with 10 bases in the middle. The CDR3 is made up of 16 amino acids. The CDR3 nucleotides are TGTGCCAGCAGTGAAAGGGCAACCGCGAACACCGGGGAGCTGTTTTTT. Its protein is CASSERATANTGELFF.

This sequence joins TRBV6-1 and TRBJ1-3; D is perhaps TRBD1 (5 bases). Germline V gene data show CDR1 as MNHNS and CDR2 as SASEGT. CDR3 size: 15 residues. V lost 6 bases and J lost 2, with 14 bases in between. CDR3 amino acids: CASSPSGGAGNTIYF. For the CDR3, the DNA is TGTGCCAGCAGCCCCTCTGGAGGGGCTGGAAACACCATATATTTT.

V is TRBV18 and J is TRBJ1-1, with D tentatively TRBD1 (6 bases). The V end lost 4 bases, the J end lost 1 base, and 16 bases lay between the germline ends. The CDR3 is 16 residues long. Germline CDR1 reads KGHSH; CDR2 reads LQKENI. The CDR3 sequence: CASSRTTGNKNTEAFF. CDR3 in DNA: TGTGCCAGCTCACGTACAACAGGGAATAAGAACACTGAAGCTTTCTTT.

The sample holds a few counts of this clonotype. The genes are TRBV27 and TRBJ2-5, with 8 bases matching TRBD1. Trimming took 1 base from V and 5 from J; bases not matched to a gene: 12. This CDR3 spans 17 amino acids. The germline gives CDR1 MNHEY, CDR2 SMNVEV (reference sequence). The CDR3 here is CASSLFRGRERGETQYF. DNA of the CDR3: TGTGCCAGCAGTTTATTCAGGGGGCGAGAAAGAGGGGAGACCCAGTACTTC.

This chain connects TRBV20-1 to TRBJ2-2, with 9 bases lining up with TRBD2. V shed 5 bases and J 1 base; nucleotides not matched to a gene: 2. CDR1 DFQATT and CDR2 SNEGSKA come from the germline V gene (reference sequence). This CDR3 is 14 amino acids long. Here the CDR3 DNA reads TGCAGTGCTCCAGCGGGAGGGAACACCGGGGAGCTGTTTTTT. Its translation: CSAPAGGNTGELFF.

This clonotype has just a few counts. V usage is TRBV15 and J usage is TRBJ2-1; D is ambiguous. V lost 1 base and J lost 0, with 10 bases in between. CDR1 is LNHNV, CDR2 YYDKDF, per germline (reference sequence). CDR3 length equals 16 residues. Here the CDR3 DNA reads TGTGCCACCAGCAGAGCCCCCCCCGGCTCCTACAATGAGCAGTTCTTC. As protein: CATSRAPPGSYNEQFF.

This clonotype turned up a few times. The gene calls are TRBV20-1 and TRBJ1-1, with 8 bases lining up with TRBD1. V trimming: 5 bases; J trimming: 2 bases; junction bases outside the gene matches: 4. CDR1 and CDR2 (germline): DFQATT, SNEGSKA (reference sequence). This CDR3 is built from 13 residues. CDR3 region: CSAWTGRNTEAFF. Here the CDR3 DNA reads TGCAGTGCTTGGACAGGGAGAAACACTGAAGCTTTCTTT.

This clonotype was observed a few times. The chain combines TRBV5-1 with TRBJ1-2; possibly TRBD1 for D (6 bases). Germline CDR1 SGHRS, CDR2 YFSETQ. The CDR3 is 14 amino acids. V was clipped by 0 bases and J by 6 bases, with 12 bases between them. The CDR3 loop reads CASSLDPGGDGYTF. CDR3 coding DNA: TGCGCCAGCAGCTTGGATCCGGGGGGCGATGGCTACACCTTC.

The chain carries TRBV4-2 and TRBJ2-1, with 7 nucleotides matching TRBD1. The germline CDR1 and CDR2 sequences are LGHNA and YNFKEQ. V was pared by 6 bases and J by 8 bases, with 10 bases of the junction left unmatched. The CDR3 totals 14 residues. The CDR3 loop reads CASSKGATRDEQFF. CDR3 DNA sequence: TGTGCCAGCAGTAAGGGGGCGACGCGGGATGAGCAGTTCTTC.

The V gene is TRBV4-1, the J gene TRBJ2-7, with D possibly matching TRBD2 (6 bases). The CDR3 runs 18 residues. CDR1 and CDR2 from the germline V gene are MGHRA and YSYEKL. Trimming shortened V by 2 bases and J by 0 bases, and 20 bases separated the two germline ends. In DNA, the CDR3 is TGCGCCAGCAGCCAACAGCCAACCTCGGCGGGAAGCTCCTACGAGCAGTACTTC. Translated: CASSQQPTSAGSSYEQYF.

This clonotype was picked up a small number of times. The chain has TRBV9 and TRBJ2-3; the D gene is possibly TRBD1 (6 bases). The CDR3 has 14 amino acids. Looked up from germline, CDR1 is SGDLS and CDR2 is YYNGEE. Trimming removed 3 bases from V and 1 base from J, with 9 bases in between. CDR3: CASSDRTGTDTQYF. CDR3 bases: TGTGCCAGCAGCGATCGGACAGGCACAGATACGCAGTATTTT.

This clonotype was detected a few times. V and J are TRBV7-2 and TRBJ2-7; 10 nucleotides match TRBD2. The V and J ends lost 5 bases and 7 bases, in that order; junction bases with no gene match: 8. Germline CDR1 SGHTA, CDR2 FQGNSA. The CDR3 runs to 14 residues. CDR3 region: CASSHRRTSGEQYF. The DNA of the CDR3 is TGTGCCAGCAGCCATCGGCGGACTAGCGGTGAGCAGTACTTC.

CDR3 sequence reads: CASSFDRPAVQETQYF. CDR3 DNA: TGTGCCAGCAGCTTCGATCGTCCAGCGGTACAAGAGACCCAGTACTTC. The V and J genes are TRBV5-4 and TRBJ2-5; D is possibly TRBD2 (5 bases). V gave up 2 bases and J gave up 2 bases, with 16 bases separating them. Germline CDR1 is SGHNT and CDR2 is YYREEE (reference sequence). The length of the CDR3 is 16 residues.

This clonotype has more than one count but fewer than ten. The chain has TRBV7-9 and TRBJ2-7; 11 bases agree with TRBD2. This CDR3 spans 15 amino acids. The V and J ends lost 5 bases and 3 bases, in that order; junction bases with no gene match: 6. The germline V gene has CDR1 SEHNR and CDR2 FQNEAQ (reference sequence). The CDR3 loop reads CASSPGLAVIYEQYF. In nucleotides, the CDR3 is TGTGCCAGCAGCCCGGGACTAGCGGTAATCTACGAGCAGTACTTC. The full variable domain, in which reference TRBV7-9 and TRBJ2-7 provide the parts outside the CDR3, is DTGVSQNPRHKITKRGQNVTFRCDPISEHNRLYWYRQTLGQGPEFLTYFQNEAQLEKSRLLSDRFSAERPKGSFSTLEIQRTEQGDSAMYLCASSPGLAVIYEQYFGPGTRLTVT.

The gene calls are TRBV30 and TRBJ2-7, with a weak D call TRBD2 (7 bases). Germline CDR1 and CDR2: GTSNPN and SVGIG (reference sequence). CDR3 length: 13 residues. V was pared by 2 bases and J by 5 bases, with 13 bases between. CDR3 DNA: TGTGCCTGGAGTCGGGGGGCGGCGAACGAGCAGTACTTC. Translating it yields CAWSRGAANEQYF.

This clonotype appeared many times. The gene calls are TRBV29-1 and TRBJ2-7; 14 positions match TRBD2. The ends lost 5 bases at V and 9 bases at J; junction bases unmatched: 6. This CDR3 region has 13 residues. Per the germline V gene, CDR1 is SQVTM and CDR2 is ANQGSEA. As DNA, the CDR3 is TGCAGCGTTCTGGGACTAGCGGGAGAGGTGCAGTACTTC. Translated, it gives CSVLGLAGEVQYF.

The V gene is TRBV12-3 or TRBV12-4, the J gene TRBJ2-1, with TRBD2 matching over 10 bases. This CDR3 comprises 16 residues. Unmatched junction bases numbered 13, after V lost 6 bases and J lost 8 bases. CDR3 sequence: CASRGSGRAREYEQFF. CDR3 bases: TGTGCCAGCAGGGGAAGCGGGAGGGCCCGTGAGTATGAGCAGTTCTTC.

This clonotype was found a few times. The chain is built from TRBV12-3 or TRBV12-4 and TRBJ1-4, with a possible D match to TRBD1 (6 bases). There are 17 residues in the CDR3. V was clipped by 6 bases and J by 1 base, with 18 bases between them. The CDR3 DNA sequence: TGTGCCAGCAGGACGCGGGGGCAGGTGGAAACTAATGAAAAACTGTTTTTT. Its protein product is CASRTRGQVETNEKLFF.

This chain joins TRBV15 and TRBJ2-2, with D possibly TRBD2 on 6 matching bases. CDR3 length equals 17 residues. V was clipped by 0 bases and J by 4 bases, with 15 bases between them. The germline V gene encodes CDR1 LNHNV and CDR2 YYDKDF (reference sequence). CDR3 in DNA: TGTGCCACCAGCAGAGATTATGCCGGGGGTTCCACCGGGGAGCTGTTTTTT. Protein: CATSRDYAGGSTGELFF.